One T cell receptor (beta chain) is described in this entry. CDR1 is MNHEY, CDR2 SMNVEV, per germline (reference sequence). The CDR3 is 16 amino acids. V lost 2 bases to trimming and J lost 4 bases, with 17 bases between them. The record originates from a study of T cell changes during pregnancy in multiple sclerosis. The table came from immunoSEQ multiplex PCR; TCRdb's copy has only in-frame clones and leaves some out. The sample includes tens of thousands of clones, roughly nine tenths seen only once; the top ten take 6% to 8%. The clonotype comes from a female donor with multiple sclerosis, enrolled in a pregnancy study. The rearrangement uses TRBV27 and TRBJ1-1, with D perhaps matching TRBD1 (5 bases). Sequenced material: CD8+ T cells from peripheral blood mononuclear cells, taken in the second trimester of pregnancy. This chain's CDR3 is CASSLGPGSGGTEAFF. The DNA of the CDR3 is TGTGCCAGCAGTTTAGGTCCCGGGAGCGGGGGCACTGAAGCTTTCTTT.